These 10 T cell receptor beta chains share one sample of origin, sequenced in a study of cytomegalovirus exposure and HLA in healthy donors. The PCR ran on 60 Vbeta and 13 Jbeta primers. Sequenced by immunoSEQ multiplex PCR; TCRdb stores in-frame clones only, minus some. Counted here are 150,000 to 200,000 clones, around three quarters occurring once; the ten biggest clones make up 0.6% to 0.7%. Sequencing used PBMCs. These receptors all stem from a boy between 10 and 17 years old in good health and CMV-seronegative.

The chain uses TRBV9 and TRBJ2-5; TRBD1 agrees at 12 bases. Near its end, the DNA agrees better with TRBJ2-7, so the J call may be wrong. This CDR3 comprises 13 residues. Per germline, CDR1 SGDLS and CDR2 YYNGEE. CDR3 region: CASRGQGAYEQYF. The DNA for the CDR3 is TGTGCCAGCAGGGGACAGGGGGCTTACGAGCAGTACTTC.

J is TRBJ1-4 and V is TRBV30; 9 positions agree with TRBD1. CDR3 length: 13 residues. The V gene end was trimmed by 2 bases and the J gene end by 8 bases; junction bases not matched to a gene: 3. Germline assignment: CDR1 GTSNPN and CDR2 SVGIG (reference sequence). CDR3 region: CAWSLDRGEKLFF. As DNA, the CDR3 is TGTGCCTGGAGTCTGGACAGGGGCGAAAAACTGTTTTTT. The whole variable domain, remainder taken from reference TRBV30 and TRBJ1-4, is SQTIHQWPATLVQPVGSPLSLECTVEGTSNPNLYWYRQAAGRGLQLLFYSVGIGQISSEVPQNLSASRPQDRQFILSSKKLLLSDSGFYLCAWSLDRGEKLFFGSGTQLSVL.

The CDR3 sequence: CASSKRGGPSEAFF. CDR3 in DNA: TGTGCCAGTAGTAAACGAGGGGGACCTAGCGAAGCTTTCTTT. The gene calls are TRBV19 and TRBJ1-1; TRBD1 might be the D (6 bases). The CDR3 length is 14 residues. The germline V gene has CDR1 LNHDA and CDR2 SQIVND (reference sequence). V was clipped by 4 bases and J by 8 bases, with 17 bases between them.

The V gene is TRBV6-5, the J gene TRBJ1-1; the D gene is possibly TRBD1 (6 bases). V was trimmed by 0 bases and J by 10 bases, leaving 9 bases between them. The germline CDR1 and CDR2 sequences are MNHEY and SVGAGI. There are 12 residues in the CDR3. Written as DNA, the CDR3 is TGTGCCAGCAGTTACTCGGGGGCACGAGCTTTCTTT. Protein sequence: CASSYSGARAFF.

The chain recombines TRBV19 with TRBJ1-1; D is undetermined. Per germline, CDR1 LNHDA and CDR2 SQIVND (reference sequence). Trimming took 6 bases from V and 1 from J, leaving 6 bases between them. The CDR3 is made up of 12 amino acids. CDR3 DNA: TGTGCCAGTAGACGGGGGAACACTGAAGCTTTCTTT. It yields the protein CASRRGNTEAFF.

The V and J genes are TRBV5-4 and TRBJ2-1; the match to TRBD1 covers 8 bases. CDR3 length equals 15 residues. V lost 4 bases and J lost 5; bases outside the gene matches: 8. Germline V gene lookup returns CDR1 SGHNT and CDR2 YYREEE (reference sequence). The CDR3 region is CASSRAPGGNNEQFF. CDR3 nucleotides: TGTGCCAGCAGCCGGGCCCCAGGGGGCAACAATGAGCAGTTCTTC.

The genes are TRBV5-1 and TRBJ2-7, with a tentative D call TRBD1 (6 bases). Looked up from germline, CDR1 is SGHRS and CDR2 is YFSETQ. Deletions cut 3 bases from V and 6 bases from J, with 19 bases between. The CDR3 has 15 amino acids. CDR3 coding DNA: TGCGCCAGCAGCTCCTCAGGCAGGGGTGCCTCCGAGCAGTACTTC. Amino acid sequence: CASSSSGRGASEQYF.

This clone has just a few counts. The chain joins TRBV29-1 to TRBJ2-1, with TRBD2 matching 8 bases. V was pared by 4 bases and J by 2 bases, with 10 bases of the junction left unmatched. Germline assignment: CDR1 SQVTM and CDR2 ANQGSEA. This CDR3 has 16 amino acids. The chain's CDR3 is CSVAGPSGWAYNEQFF. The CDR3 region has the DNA TGCAGCGTTGCCGGCCCTAGCGGGTGGGCCTACAATGAGCAGTTCTTC.

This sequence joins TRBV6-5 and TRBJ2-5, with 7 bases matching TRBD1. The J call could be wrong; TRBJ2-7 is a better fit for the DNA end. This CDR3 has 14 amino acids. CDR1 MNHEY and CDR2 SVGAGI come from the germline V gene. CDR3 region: CASSYGTASYEQYF. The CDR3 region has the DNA TGTGCCAGCAGTTACGGGACAGCCTCCTACGAGCAGTACTTC.

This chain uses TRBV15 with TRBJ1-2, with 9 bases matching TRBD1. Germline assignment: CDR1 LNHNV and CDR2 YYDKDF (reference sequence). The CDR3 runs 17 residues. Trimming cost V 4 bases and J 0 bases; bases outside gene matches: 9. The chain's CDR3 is CATSKGGQGLPNYGYTF. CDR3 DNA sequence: TGTGCCACCAGCAAGGGTGGACAGGGGCTTCCTAACTATGGCTACACCTTC.